Below, 17 T cell receptor beta chains from the same sample are listed, as sequenced in a study of blood T cell repertoires in COVID-19. Here immunoSEQ multiplex PCR was the method, and the copy in TCRdb shows in-frame clones only, minus some. This sample carries about 300,000 clones, around 84% of them seen once, and the ten largest clones take around 4.6%. Sequenced: PBMCs or T cells enriched from blood (not recorded which). The receptors here all came from a man aged 25 to 40 who had recovered from COVID-19.

This clone was recorded a few times. The genes are TRBV29-1 and TRBJ1-5; D possibly corresponds to TRBD1 (6 bases). The V end lost 6 bases, the J end lost 7 bases, and 16 bases lay between the germline ends. Looked up from germline, CDR1 is SQVTM and CDR2 is ANQGSEA. This CDR3 is 13 amino acids long. This CDR3 is CSVWEGGRQPQHF. The CDR3 nucleotides are TGCAGCGTGTGGGAGGGGGGGCGGCAGCCCCAGCATTTT.

The chain employs TRBV28 and TRBJ2-3, with 12 bases lining up with TRBD1. V shed 6 bases and J 1 base; nucleotides not matched to a gene: 5. This CDR3 is 16 amino acids long. The germline gives CDR1 MDHEN, CDR2 SYDVKM. In DNA form, the CDR3 reads TGTGCCAGCAGCACGGGACAGGGGGCTGGCACAGATACGCAGTATTTT. Translating gives CASSTGQGAGTDTQYF.

This chain connects TRBV27 to TRBJ1-5; D not certain. This CDR3 has 13 residues. The germline V gene has CDR1 MNHEY and CDR2 SMNVEV (reference sequence). V lost 3 bases, J lost 0 bases, and 3 bases lay in between. The CDR3 DNA reads as TGTGCCAGCAGTTTGAGTAGCAATCAGCCCCAGCATTTT. It yields the protein CASSLSSNQPQHF.

The chain joins TRBV5-1 to TRBJ2-3, with D perhaps TRBD1 (6 bases). The germline V and J ends were trimmed by 4 bases and 0 bases, with 12 bases remaining between them. This CDR3 spans 15 amino acids. Looked up from germline, CDR1 is SGHRS and CDR2 is YFSETQ. CDR3 nucleotides: TGCGCCAGCAGCCCGCTGGGGGCTAGCACAGATACGCAGTATTTT. It codes for CASSPLGASTDTQYF.

This chain uses TRBV24-1 with TRBJ2-3; 10 positions agree with TRBD2. The germline CDR1 and CDR2 sequences are KGHDR and SFDVKD. The J segment lost 1 base and the V segment lost 5 bases, leaving 2 bases of the junction unmatched. The CDR3 loop spans 15 amino acids. CDR3 amino acids: CATSVGTSGTDTQYF. In DNA, the CDR3 is TGTGCCACCAGTGTTGGGACTAGCGGCACAGATACGCAGTATTTT.

The V and J genes are TRBV6-5 and TRBJ1-4, with D hard to call. Germline assignment: CDR1 MNHEY and CDR2 SVGAGI. The CDR3 spans 15 residues. V lost 0 bases and J lost 6, with 11 bases in between. CDR3 region: CASSYSPGFYEKLFF. CDR3 in DNA: TGTGCCAGCAGTTACTCGCCCGGTTTTTATGAAAAACTGTTTTTT.

The chain joins TRBV11-2 to TRBJ2-3, with 10 bases fitting TRBD2. This CDR3 spans 17 amino acids. The V gene's germline CDR1 is SGHAT and CDR2 FQNNGV. The junction had 14 bases not matched to a gene; V was cut back by 5 bases and J by 6 bases. As DNA, the CDR3 is TGTGCCAGCAGCCCTGGGAGAACTAGCGGGGCCGGGGATACGCAGTATTTT. It codes for CASSPGRTSGAGDTQYF.

A single count supports this clone. The rearrangement links TRBV9 to TRBJ2-3; maybe TRBD2 (5 bases). Trimming pared 1 base from V and 2 bases from J, leaving 20 bases between. CDR1 and CDR2 (germline): SGDLS, YYNGEE. CDR3 length: 18 amino acids. CDR3 residues: CASSVPMEVTLPTDTQYF. DNA of the CDR3: TGTGCCAGCAGCGTACCTATGGAGGTGACCCTCCCCACAGATACGCAGTATTTT.

This clone was counted a few times. This CDR3 is CASAAGEDTEAFF. The CDR3 bases are TGTGCCAGCGCGGCCGGGGAGGACACTGAAGCTTTCTTT. The chain links TRBV9 to TRBJ1-1, with no clear D. V gave up 7 bases and J gave up 3 bases, with 13 bases separating them. CDR1 is SGDLS and CDR2 is YYNGEE in the germline V gene. CDR3 length: 13 residues.

V usage is TRBV2 and J usage is TRBJ2-7, with D possibly being TRBD1 (5 bases). Trimming removed 5 bases at V and 0 bases at J, with 14 bases between. Germline lookup yields CDR1 SNHLY and CDR2 FYNNEI. CDR3 size: 15 residues. The CDR3 loop is CASSQGRVSSYEQYF. The DNA for the CDR3 is TGTGCCAGCAGTCAAGGCAGGGTCAGCTCCTACGAGCAGTACTTC.

The chain links TRBV5-6 to TRBJ2-7; D might be TRBD2 (5 bases). The CDR3 runs to 14 residues. V was cut by 2 bases and J by 3 bases, with 12 bases left in between. CDR1 and CDR2 from the germline V gene are SGHDT and YYEEEE. As DNA, the CDR3 is TGTGCCAGCAGCTTTTTTACGGGAAACTACGAGCAGTACTTC. Translating it yields CASSFFTGNYEQYF.

The V call is TRBV29-1, the J call TRBJ1-2, with 11 bases identical to TRBD1. CDR3 length equals 15 residues. V lost 5 bases to trimming and J lost 6 bases; unmatched junction nucleotides: 11. In germline, CDR1 is SQVTM, CDR2 ANQGSEA. In DNA form, the CDR3 reads TGCAGCGTTTCAACCCCGGGACAGGGGGTCGATGGCTACACCTTC. Translating it yields CSVSTPGQGVDGYTF.

J is TRBJ1-3 and V is TRBV11-2; 8 nucleotides line up with TRBD1. Trimming at V came to 4 bases and at J to 0 bases, leaving 2 bases not matched to a gene. CDR1 and CDR2 from the germline V gene are SGHAT and FQNNGV. The CDR3 totals 15 residues. For the CDR3, the DNA is TGTGCCAGCAGCTCCACAGGGGGCTCTGGAAACACCATATATTTT. Translated: CASSSTGGSGNTIYF. Full variable domain (missing parts from reference TRBV11-2 and TRBJ1-3): EAGVAQSPRYKIIEKRQSVAFWCNPISGHATLYWYQQILGQGPKLLIQFQNNGVVDDSQLPKDRFSAERLKGVDSTLKIQPAKLEDSAVYLCASSSTGGSGNTIYFGEGSWLTVV.

This clone was detected a few times. This sequence joins TRBV11-3 and TRBJ2-7; tentative D call: TRBD1 (5 bases). V was trimmed by 5 bases and J by 2 bases, leaving 16 bases between them. The CDR3 totals 15 residues. The germline gives CDR1 SGHNT, CDR2 YENEEA. CDR3 region: CASSMTWTPTYEQYF. In nucleotides, the CDR3 is TGTGCCAGCAGCATGACTTGGACACCTACCTACGAGCAGTACTTC.

In this sample, this clone turned up a few times. This chain joins TRBV6-5 and TRBJ2-7; 7 nucleotides match TRBD2. Germline V CDR1 and CDR2: MNHEY, SVGAGI. The CDR3 totals 14 residues. V was clipped by 5 bases and J by 5 bases; unmatched bases: 9. CDR3 DNA: TGTGCCAGCAGTCCCCATGCGGGAGCTAACGAGCAGTACTTC. Translating it yields CASSPHAGANEQYF.

This chain uses TRBV19 with TRBJ1-3; D is undetermined. In germline, CDR1 is LNHDA, CDR2 SQIVND (reference sequence). The CDR3 runs to 15 residues. Trimming pared 3 bases from V and 0 bases from J, leaving 9 bases between. The CDR3 DNA follows: TGTGCCAGTAGTATGTCTGGCAGCTCTGGAAACACCATATATTTT. This translates into CASSMSGSSGNTIYF.

Of note for this clone: Distinct nucleotide sequences in the sample also encode this CDR3. The V and J genes are TRBV18 and TRBJ1-5; 8 nucleotides agree with TRBD1. There are 15 residues in the CDR3. The trim removed 6 bases at V and 4 bases at J, leaving 8 bases unmatched. The V gene's germline CDR1 is KGHSH and CDR2 LQKENI. The DNA of the CDR3 is TGTGCCAGCTCCCCCGGACAGGGAGGGAATCAGCCCCAGCATTTT. This sequence encodes CASSPGQGGNQPQHF. Complete variable domain (other parts from reference TRBV18 and TRBJ1-5): NAGVMQNPRHLVRRRGQEARLRCSPMKGHSHVYWYRQLPEEGLKFMVYLQKENIIDESGMPKERFSAEFPKEGPSILRIQQVVRGDSAAYFCASSPGQGGNQPQHFGDGTRLSIL.